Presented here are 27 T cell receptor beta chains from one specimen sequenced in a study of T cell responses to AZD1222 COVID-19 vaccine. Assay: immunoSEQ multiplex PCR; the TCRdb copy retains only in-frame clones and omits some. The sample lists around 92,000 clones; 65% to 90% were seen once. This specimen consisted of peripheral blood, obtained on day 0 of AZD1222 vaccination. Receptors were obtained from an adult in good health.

The CDR3 DNA is TGTGCCACGTCGACAGGGAGTTCGTCACCCCTCCACTTT. Its protein product is CATSTGSSSPLHF. The rearrangement uses TRBV19 and TRBJ1-6; 7 bases fit TRBD1. From germline, CDR1 is LNHDA and CDR2 SQIVND (reference sequence). The CDR3 loop spans 13 amino acids. Unmatched junction bases numbered 10, after V lost 10 bases and J lost 10 bases. Looking up the rest from reference TRBV19 and TRBJ1-6 gives the full variable domain: DGGITQSPKYLFRKEGQNVTLSCEQNLNHDAMYWYRQDPGQGLRLIYYSQIVNDFQKGDIAEGYSVSREKKESFPLTVTSAQKNPTAFYLCATSTGSSSPLHFGNGTRLTVT.

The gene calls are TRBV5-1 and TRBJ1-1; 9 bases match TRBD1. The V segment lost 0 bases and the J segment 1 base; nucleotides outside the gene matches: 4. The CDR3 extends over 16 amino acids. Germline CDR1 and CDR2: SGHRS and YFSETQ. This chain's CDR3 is CASSLDGQGKNTEAFF. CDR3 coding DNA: TGCGCCAGCAGCTTGGATGGACAGGGGAAGAACACTGAAGCTTTCTTT. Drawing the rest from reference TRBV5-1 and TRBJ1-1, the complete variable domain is KAGVTQTPRYLIKTRGQQVTLSCSPISGHRSVSWYQQTPGQGLQFLFEYFSETQRNKGNFPGRFSGRQFSNSRSEMNVSTLELGDSALYLCASSLDGQGKNTEAFFGQGTRLTVV.

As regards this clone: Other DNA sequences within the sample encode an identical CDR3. The DNA for the CDR3 is TGTGCCAGCAGCCAGCAGGGAAACACTGAAGCTTTCTTT. Amino acids: CASSQQGNTEAFF. The chain links TRBV14 to TRBJ1-1, with a weak D call TRBD1 (5 bases). Looked up from germline, CDR1 is SGHDN and CDR2 is FVKESK. The length of the CDR3 is 13 residues. V was trimmed by 3 bases and J by 2 bases, leaving 7 bases between them.

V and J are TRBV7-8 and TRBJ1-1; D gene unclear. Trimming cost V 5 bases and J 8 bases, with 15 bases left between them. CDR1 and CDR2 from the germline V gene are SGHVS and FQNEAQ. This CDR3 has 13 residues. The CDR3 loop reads CASSLSPDSEAFF. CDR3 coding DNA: TGTGCCAGCAGCCTAAGTCCCGATTCCGAAGCTTTCTTT.

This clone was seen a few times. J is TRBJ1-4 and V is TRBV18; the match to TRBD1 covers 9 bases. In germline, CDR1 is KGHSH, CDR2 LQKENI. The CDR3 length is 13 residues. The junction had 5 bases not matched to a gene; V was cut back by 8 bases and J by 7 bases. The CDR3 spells CASARDRAEKLFF. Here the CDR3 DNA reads TGTGCCAGCGCCCGGGACAGGGCTGAAAAACTGTTTTTT.

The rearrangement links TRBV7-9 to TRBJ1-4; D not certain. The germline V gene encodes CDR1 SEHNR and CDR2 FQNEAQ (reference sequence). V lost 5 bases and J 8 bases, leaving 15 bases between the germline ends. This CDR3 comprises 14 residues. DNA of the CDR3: TGTGCCAGCAGCCGCCAAAGGGCGGAGGAAAAACTGTTTTTT. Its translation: CASSRQRAEEKLFF.

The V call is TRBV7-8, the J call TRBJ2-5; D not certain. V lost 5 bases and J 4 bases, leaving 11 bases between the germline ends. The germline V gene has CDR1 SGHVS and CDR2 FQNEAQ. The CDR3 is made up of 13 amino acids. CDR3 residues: CASSRDRGETQYF. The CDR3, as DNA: TGTGCCAGCAGCCGCGACCGAGGAGAGACCCAGTACTTC.

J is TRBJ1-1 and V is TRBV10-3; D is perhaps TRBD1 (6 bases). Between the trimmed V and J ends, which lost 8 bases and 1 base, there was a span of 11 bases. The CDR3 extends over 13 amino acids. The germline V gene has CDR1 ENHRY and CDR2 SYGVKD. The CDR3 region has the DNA TGTGCCATCCTCAGGGGACCGAACACTGAAGCTTTCTTT. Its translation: CAILRGPNTEAFF.

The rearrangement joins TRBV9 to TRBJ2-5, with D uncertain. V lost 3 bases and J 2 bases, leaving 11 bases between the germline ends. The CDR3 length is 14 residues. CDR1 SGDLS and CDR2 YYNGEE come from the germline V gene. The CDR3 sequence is CASSAGLNQETQYF. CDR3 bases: TGTGCCAGCAGCGCTGGGTTGAATCAAGAGACCCAGTACTTC.

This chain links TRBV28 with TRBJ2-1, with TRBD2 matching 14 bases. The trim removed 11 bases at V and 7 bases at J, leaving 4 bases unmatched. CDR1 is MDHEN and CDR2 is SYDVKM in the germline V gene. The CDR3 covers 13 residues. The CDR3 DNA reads TGTGCCGCGGGGACTAGCGGGAGTAATGAGCAGTTCTTC. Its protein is CAAGTSGSNEQFF.

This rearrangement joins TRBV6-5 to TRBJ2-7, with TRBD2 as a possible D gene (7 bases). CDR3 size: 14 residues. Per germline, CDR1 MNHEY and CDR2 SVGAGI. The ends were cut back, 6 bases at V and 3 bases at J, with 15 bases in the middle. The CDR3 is CASRNRGAGYEQYF. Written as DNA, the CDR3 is TGTGCCAGCAGGAACCGGGGGGCCGGCTACGAGCAGTACTTC.

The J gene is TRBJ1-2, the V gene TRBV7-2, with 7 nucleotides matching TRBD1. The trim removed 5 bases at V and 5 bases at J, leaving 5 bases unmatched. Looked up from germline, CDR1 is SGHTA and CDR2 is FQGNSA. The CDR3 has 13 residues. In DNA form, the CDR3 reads TGTGCCAGCAGCGCAGGGGGGGGATATGGCTACACCTTC. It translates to CASSAGGGYGYTF.

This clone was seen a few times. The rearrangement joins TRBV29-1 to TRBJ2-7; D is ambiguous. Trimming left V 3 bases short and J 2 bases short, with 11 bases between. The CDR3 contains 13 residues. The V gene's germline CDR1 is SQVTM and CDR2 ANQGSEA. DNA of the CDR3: TGCAGCGTTGATACGGACGGAACCTACGAGCAGTACTTC. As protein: CSVDTDGTYEQYF.

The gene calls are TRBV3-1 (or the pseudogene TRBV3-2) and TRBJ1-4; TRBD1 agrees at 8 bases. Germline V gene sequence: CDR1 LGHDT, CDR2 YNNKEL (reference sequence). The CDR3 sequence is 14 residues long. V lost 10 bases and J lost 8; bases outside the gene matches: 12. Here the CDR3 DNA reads TGTGCCACCTCTCCTAGGACAGGGCAAGAAAAACTGTTTTTT. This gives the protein CATSPRTGQEKLFF.

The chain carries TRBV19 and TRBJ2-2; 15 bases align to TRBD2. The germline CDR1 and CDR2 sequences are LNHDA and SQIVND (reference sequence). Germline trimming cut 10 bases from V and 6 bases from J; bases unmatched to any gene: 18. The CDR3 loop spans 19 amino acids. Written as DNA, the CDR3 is TGTGCCACTATCGCCCAAGGACTAGCGGGAGGGCCTGGTCCCGGGGAGCTGTTTTTT. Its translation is CATIAQGLAGGPGPGELFF.

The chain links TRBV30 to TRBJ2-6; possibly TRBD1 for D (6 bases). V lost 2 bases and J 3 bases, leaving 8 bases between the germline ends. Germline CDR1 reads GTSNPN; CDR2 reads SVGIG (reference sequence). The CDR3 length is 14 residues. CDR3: CAWSTGFGANVLTF. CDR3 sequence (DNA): TGTGCCTGGAGTACAGGGTTTGGGGCCAACGTCCTGACTTTC.

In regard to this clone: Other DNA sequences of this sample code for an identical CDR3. The CDR3 DNA reads as TGTGCCAGCAGTTACGGGGACAGGGGGGATTCACCCCTCCACTTT. Amino acids: CASSYGDRGDSPLHF. The chain recombines TRBV6-5 with TRBJ1-6; TRBD1 aligns across 11 bases. J lost 8 bases, V lost 2 bases, and 2 bases had no gene match. The CDR3 runs 15 residues. Germline V gene data show CDR1 as MNHEY and CDR2 as SVGAGI.

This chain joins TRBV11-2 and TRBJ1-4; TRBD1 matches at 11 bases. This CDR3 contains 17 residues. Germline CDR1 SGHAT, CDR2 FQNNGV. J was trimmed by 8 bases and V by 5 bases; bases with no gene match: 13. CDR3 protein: CASSQGQGGGSFEKLFF. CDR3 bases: TGTGCCAGCAGCCAGGGACAGGGGGGAGGATCGTTCGAAAAACTGTTTTTT.

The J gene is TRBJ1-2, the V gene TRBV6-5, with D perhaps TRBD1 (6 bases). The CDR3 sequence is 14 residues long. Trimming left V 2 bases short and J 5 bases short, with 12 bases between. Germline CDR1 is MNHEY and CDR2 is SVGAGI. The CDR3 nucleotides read TGTGCCAGCAGTTACGAACAGGGCTGGTATGGCTACACCTTC. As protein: CASSYEQGWYGYTF.

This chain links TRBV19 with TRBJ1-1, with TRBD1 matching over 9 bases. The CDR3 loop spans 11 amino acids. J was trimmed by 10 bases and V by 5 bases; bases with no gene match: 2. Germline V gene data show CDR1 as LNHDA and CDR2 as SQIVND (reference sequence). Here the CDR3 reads CASSDRGGAFF. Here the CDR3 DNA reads TGTGCCAGTAGTGACAGGGGGGGAGCTTTCTTT. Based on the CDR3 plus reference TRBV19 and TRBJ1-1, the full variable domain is DGGITQSPKYLFRKEGQNVTLSCEQNLNHDAMYWYRQDPGQGLRLIYYSQIVNDFQKGDIAEGYSVSREKKESFPLTVTSAQKNPTAFYLCASSDRGGAFFGQGTRLTVV.

As DNA, the CDR3 is TGCGCCAGCAGCAGCGAAACTTCCTACGAGCAGTACTTC. It translates to CASSSETSYEQYF. J is TRBJ2-7 and V is TRBV5-1, with unresolved D. This CDR3 region has 13 residues. CDR1 SGHRS and CDR2 YFSETQ come from the germline V gene. Trimming stripped 4 bases from V and 1 base from J, with 9 bases between. The complete variable domain, with remaining parts taken from reference TRBV5-1 and TRBJ2-7, reads KAGVTQTPRYLIKTRGQQVTLSCSPISGHRSVSWYQQTPGQGLQFLFEYFSETQRNKGNFPGRFSGRQFSNSRSEMNVSTLELGDSALYLCASSSETSYEQYFGPGTRLTVT.

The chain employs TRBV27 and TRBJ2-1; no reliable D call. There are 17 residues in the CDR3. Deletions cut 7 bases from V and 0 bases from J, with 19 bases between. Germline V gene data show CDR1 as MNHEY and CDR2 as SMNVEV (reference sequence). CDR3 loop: CASTLEDEPSSYNEQFF. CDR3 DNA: TGTGCCAGCACCTTAGAGGACGAACCGAGCTCCTACAATGAGCAGTTCTTC.

The CDR3 coding sequence is TGTGCCATCAGTGTGAGGACAGGGGGCACAGATACGCAGTATTTT. This gives the protein CAISVRTGGTDTQYF. The chain couples TRBV10-3 to TRBJ2-3; 9 positions agree with TRBD1. Germline CDR1 ENHRY, CDR2 SYGVKD. The CDR3 contains 15 residues. The ends lost 4 bases at V and 1 base at J; junction bases unmatched: 3.

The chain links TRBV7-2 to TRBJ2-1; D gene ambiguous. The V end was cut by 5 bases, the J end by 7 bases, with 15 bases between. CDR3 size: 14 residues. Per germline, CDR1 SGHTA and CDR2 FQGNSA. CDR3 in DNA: TGTGCCAGCAGCCAGGCATTGGGGAAGAATGAGCAGTTCTTC. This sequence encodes CASSQALGKNEQFF.

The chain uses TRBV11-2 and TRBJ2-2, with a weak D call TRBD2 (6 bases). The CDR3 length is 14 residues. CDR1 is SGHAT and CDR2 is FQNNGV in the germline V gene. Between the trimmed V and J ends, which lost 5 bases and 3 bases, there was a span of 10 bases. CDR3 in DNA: TGTGCCAGCAGCACCTGGAGGGACACCGGGGAGCTGTTTTTT. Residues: CASSTWRDTGELFF. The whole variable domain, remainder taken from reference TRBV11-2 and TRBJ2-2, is EAGVAQSPRYKIIEKRQSVAFWCNPISGHATLYWYQQILGQGPKLLIQFQNNGVVDDSQLPKDRFSAERLKGVDSTLKIQPAKLEDSAVYLCASSTWRDTGELFFGEGSRLTVL.

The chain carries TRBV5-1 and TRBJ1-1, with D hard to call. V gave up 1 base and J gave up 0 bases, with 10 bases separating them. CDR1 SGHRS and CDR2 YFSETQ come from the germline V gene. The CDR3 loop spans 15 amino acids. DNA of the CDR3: TGCGCCAGCAGCTTGAGCGGCAGCATGAACACTGAAGCTTTCTTT. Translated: CASSLSGSMNTEAFF.

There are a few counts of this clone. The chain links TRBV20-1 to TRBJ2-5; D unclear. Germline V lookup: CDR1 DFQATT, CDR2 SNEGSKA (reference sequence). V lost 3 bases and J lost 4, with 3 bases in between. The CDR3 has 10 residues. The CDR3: CSARRETQYF. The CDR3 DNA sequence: TGCAGTGCTAGGCGAGAGACCCAGTACTTC.